These T cell receptor beta chains were read from a single sample in a study of blood T cells in healthy people across ages. One entry per CDR3 protein results from TCRdb running MiXCR on the 5' RACE reads. Found here are roughly 1,500,000 distinct CDR3 sequences, about 31% of them singletons; the top ten hold approximately 11%. Sequenced: blood. The receptor set was obtained from a woman in her twenties or thirties in good health. The CDR3 runs from the conserved cysteine through the conserved F or W. The order of the fields is clone size, J gene, V gene, D gene, CDR3 DNA, CDR3 protein. D genes are given only for firm matches. Not all rows give a size; the values are once, few, many and, for expanded clones, a class.

>few|TRBJ1-2|TRBV3-1|NA
TGTGCCAGCAGCCCGACCGTGTATAGCTACACCTTC
CASSPTVYSYTF
>NA|TRBJ2-7|TRBV14|NA
TGTGCCAGCAACCAACAGTGGTCCTACGAGCAGTACTTC
CASNQQWSYEQYF
>NA|TRBJ2-1|TRBV9|TRBD2
TGTGCCAGCAGCGCCGGGACTAGCGGGGGGGCCGCAAATGAGCAGTTCTTC
CASSAGTSGGAANEQFF
>few|TRBJ2-7|TRBV25-1|NA
TGTGCCAGCAGTCCCCGGTGGGGACCCTCCTACGAGCAGTACTTC
CASSPRWGPSYEQYF
>few|TRBJ1-2|TRBV27|TRBD1
TGTGCCAGTCGGACAGGGAATGGCTACACCTTC
CASRTGNGYTF
>NA|TRBJ2-1|TRBV30|TRBD2
TGTGCCTCGACGTTAGCGGGGGGGAGCTCCTACAATGAGCAGTTCTTC
CASTLAGGSSYNEQFF
>few|TRBJ2-6|TRBV28|NA
TGTGCCAGCCAAAGGGGAGGTGGGGCCAACGTCCTGACTTTC
CASQRGGGANVLTF
>few|TRBJ2-7|TRBV20-1|NA
TGCAGTGCTAGAGTGGCCCAGATCTTCGCCCACGAGCAGTACTTC
CSARVAQIFAHEQYF
>few|TRBJ2-5|TRBV28|NA
TGTGCCAGCAGTTTTAGGGTCTGGCGGCAGTACCAAGAGACCCAGTACTTC
CASSFRVWRQYQETQYF
>once|TRBJ1-4|TRBV5-1|NA
TGCGCCAGCAGCTTGAGGCCATCCTTGGGGGCAACTAATGAAAAACTGTTTTTT
CASSLRPSLGATNEKLFF
>few|TRBJ2-7|TRBV20-1|TRBD2
TGCAGTGCTAGTCGAGCGGGAGTTGCTTACGAGCAGTACTTC
CSASRAGVAYEQYF
>NA|TRBJ2-2|TRBV3-1|NA
TGTGCCAGCAGCCAAGTGGACAGCGGCTATATGGTCCGCACCGGGGAGCTGTTTTTT
CASSQVDSGYMVRTGELFF
>NA|TRBJ1-5|TRBV20-1|TRBD1
TGCAGTGCCGGGGGACAGGGTGGGAGCAATCAGCCCCAGCATTTT
CSAGGQGGSNQPQHF
>few|TRBJ1-2|TRBV9|NA
TGTGCCAGCAGCGGCCGCGGGGAATCGGTTGGCTACACCTTC
CASSGRGESVGYTF
>few|TRBJ2-5|TRBV9|TRBD2
TGTGCCAGCACCCAGCGGGGCGCCACCCAAGAGACCCAGTACTTC
CASTQRGATQETQYF
>NA|TRBJ1-1|TRBV30|NA
TGTGCCTGGAAAGATAACACTGAAGCTTTCTTT
CAWKDNTEAFF
>NA|TRBJ2-7|TRBV20-1|TRBD1
TGCAGTGCCCACGACACGGACAGGTACGAGCAGTACTTC
CSAHDTDRYEQYF
>few|TRBJ1-1|TRBV10-3|NA
TGTGCCATCAGTGAGTCTGACAGCGCTGAAGCTTTCTTT
CAISESDSAEAFF
>many|TRBJ2-3|TRBV11-2|NA
TGTGCCAGCAGCTTAGGAGGCCTGAGCACAGATACGCAGTATTTT
CASSLGGLSTDTQYF
>once|TRBJ2-3|TRBV4-1|TRBD2
TGCGCCAGCAGCCAAGAGATAGCGGGAGTAGATACGCAGTATTTT
CASSQEIAGVDTQYF
>few|TRBJ2-5|TRBV29-1|TRBD2
TGCAGCGCACGATCCGCAAGCGGGGGCGGAGAGACCCAGTACTTC
CSARSASGGGETQYF
>few|TRBJ1-1|TRBV7-2|NA
TGTGCCAGCAGCTTAGCATGGGGGAACGCTTTCTTT
CASSLAWGNAFF
>few|TRBJ2-2|TRBV20-1|NA
TGCAGTGCTCAGGGAACCGGGGAGCTGTTTTTT
CSAQGTGELFF
>few|TRBJ2-3|TRBV28|TRBD2
TGTGCCAGCAGTAGTATAGCGGGGGGGTACGGAGATACGCAGTATTTT
CASSSIAGGYGDTQYF
>NA|TRBJ1-2|TRBV4-1|NA
TGCGCCAGCAGCCAAGATTTAGGTTCCTTCATTGGAGGCTACACCTTC
CASSQDLGSFIGGYTF
>NA|TRBJ1-5|TRBV20-1|NA
TGCAGTGCTAGATCCCGTATCATCAGGGATCAGCCCCAGCATTTT
CSARSRIIRDQPQHF
>NA|TRBJ2-7|TRBV4-1|TRBD2
TGCGCCAGCAGCCAAGGAAAGGGAGGGAGCTCCTACGAGCAGTACTTC
CASSQGKGGSSYEQYF
>NA|TRBJ2-1|TRBV3-1|TRBD2
TGTGCCAGCAGCCAAGGTTTCCTAGCGGGGGCGCTTGAGCAGTTCTTC
CASSQGFLAGALEQFF
>few|TRBJ2-1|TRBV5-1|NA
TGCGCCAGCAGCTTGGTTGGGAGTCGGAATGAGCAGTTCTTC
CASSLVGSRNEQFF